Listed below are T cell receptor beta chains from one sample, sequenced in a study of control samples from healthy donors and cancer patients. TCRdb's copy holds only in-frame clones and misses some; the assay was immunoSEQ multiplex PCR. The table has 150,000 to 200,000 clones, about 94% seen once. Material: blood. The receptors shown here come from a woman between 40 and 55 years old in good health. The CDR3 runs from the conserved cysteine through the conserved F or W. Each record gives: D gene, J gene, V gene, clone size, CDR3 DNA, CDR3 protein. D genes are given only for firm matches. Where a row states a size, it is once, few, many or the class of an expanded clone; other rows omit it.

NA TRBJ2-5 TRBV9 NA TGTGCCAGCGGGAGCCAAGAGACCCAGTACTTC CASGSQETQYF
NA TRBJ2-5 TRBV7-8 NA TGTGCCAGCAGCTTAAGGGGACAAGAGACCCAGTACTTC CASSLRGQETQYF
TRBD1 TRBJ1-1 TRBV6-5 NA TGTGCCAGCAGGCAGGGGGTGGACACTGAAGCTTTCTTT CASRQGVDTEAFF
NA TRBJ1-5 TRBV2 NA TGTGCCAGCAGTTTCCACGTGAGGGAGCAGCCCCAGCATTTT CASSFHVREQPQHF
TRBD1 TRBJ2-4 TRBV4-2 NA TGTGCCAGCAGCCAAGATCATGGGACAGGGGGAGCCAAAAACATTCAGTACTTC CASSQDHGTGGAKNIQYF
TRBD1 TRBJ2-7 TRBV6-2/TRBV6-3 NA TGTGCCAGCAGTATTGGGACAGGAACCTACGAGCAGTACTTC CASSIGTGTYEQYF
NA TRBJ1-6 TRBV18 once TGTGCCAGCTCCACAGGATCCGGATCACCCCTCCACTTT CASSTGSGSPLHF
NA TRBJ1-2 TRBV6-5 NA TGTGCCAGCAGTTATCTCATCCAGGGGTCTGACTATGGCTACACCTTC CASSYLIQGSDYGYTF
NA TRBJ1-3 TRBV15 NA TGTGCCACCAGCAGAGACAAGGGGTCTGGAAACACCATATATTTT CATSRDKGSGNTIYF
NA TRBJ2-7 TRBV11-2 NA TGTGCCAGCAGCTTAGACCTGGGGATCTACGAGCAGTACTTC CASSLDLGIYEQYF
TRBD1 TRBJ1-5 TRBV6-2/TRBV6-3 few TGTGCCAGCAGACCTACAGGGGGCGCGGGCAATCAGCCCCAGCATTTT CASRPTGGAGNQPQHF
NA TRBJ1-5 TRBV7-2 NA TGTGCCAGCAGCTTAAACCGCAACGTAAATCAGCCCCAGCATTTT CASSLNRNVNQPQHF
TRBD1 TRBJ2-1 TRBV6-5 NA TGTGCCAGCAGTTACTCGCCGGGACAGGGTTTAAATGAGCAGTTCTTC CASSYSPGQGLNEQFF
NA TRBJ1-4 TRBV9 NA TGTGCCAGCAGCGTAGGGATAGGGCCGGGTGAAAAACTGTTTTTT CASSVGIGPGEKLFF
TRBD2 TRBJ2-3 TRBV11-3 NA TGTGCCAGCAGCCCCCGGACTAGCGGCCCCACAGATACGCAGTATTTT CASSPRTSGPTDTQYF
NA TRBJ1-5 TRBV10-3 NA TGTGCCATCAGTGAGAGCAGACAGTGGGATAGCAATCAGCCCCAGCATTTT CAISESRQWDSNQPQHF
NA TRBJ1-2 TRBV6-1 NA TGTGCCAGCAGTGAATCAGGGGCCTATGGCTACACCTTC CASSESGAYGYTF
NA TRBJ1-1 TRBV7-9 once TGTGCCAGCAGCTTAATGGCGGAGAACACTGAAGCTTTCTTT CASSLMAENTEAFF
NA TRBJ2-2 TRBV5-5 NA TGTGCCAGCAGCTTGGAGGTCAGGATGAACACCGGGGAGCTGTTTTTT CASSLEVRMNTGELFF
TRBD1 TRBJ2-5 TRBV7-7 NA TGTGCTAGCCTCAGCCCCGGGACAGGGGAAGAGACCCAGTACTTC CASLSPGTGEETQYF
TRBD2 TRBJ2-1 TRBV15 NA TGTGCCACCAGCAGAGAAGGGACTAGATATGAGCAGTTCTTC CATSREGTRYEQFF
NA TRBJ1-1 TRBV5-4 NA TGTGCCAGCAGCTTGGAGGCTGCGAACACTGAAGCTTTCTTT CASSLEAANTEAFF
TRBD1 TRBJ1-5 TRBV7-2 NA TGTGCCAGCAGCTTAGTTAGGACAGGGGCCAATCAGCCCCAGCATTTT CASSLVRTGANQPQHF
TRBD2 TRBJ2-3 TRBV12-5 NA TGTGCTAGTGGTCCCACCCAGGCGGGGGGGACTCTTAGCACAGATACGCAGTATTTT CASGPTQAGGTLSTDTQYF
NA TRBJ1-4 TRBV7-9 NA TGTGCCAGCAGCTTAGAGCGGGGGACTAATGAAAAACTGTTTTTT CASSLERGTNEKLFF
NA TRBJ1-1 TRBV5-4 NA TGTGCCAGCAGCTTGTACGGGGGGAACACTGAAGCTTTCTTT CASSLYGGNTEAFF
NA TRBJ1-1 TRBV6-2/TRBV6-3 NA TGTGCCAGCAGTTTATCTAAGAGAGGACTGTCGACAAACACTGAAGCTTTCTTT CASSLSKRGLSTNTEAFF
NA TRBJ2-1 TRBV12-3/TRBV12-4 NA TGTGCCACCAGACCGGACGGCGTAGGTGAGCAGTTCTTC CATRPDGVGEQFF
NA TRBJ2-1 TRBV30 NA TGTGCCTCTAGCGGGTTAGGGGGCGACTCCTACAATGAGCAGTTCTTC CASSGLGGDSYNEQFF
TRBD2 TRBJ2-2 TRBV19 once TGTGCCAGTAGTCCGGGACTAGCAACCGGGGAGCTGTTTTTT CASSPGLATGELFF
NA TRBJ1-1 TRBV12-3/TRBV12-4 few TGTGCCAGCACCCGGACACCGACATCTGAAGCTTTCTTT CASTRTPTSEAFF
NA TRBJ1-4 TRBV30 NA TGTGCCTGGAGCGTTAAAGGGTGGGCAGAAAAACTGTTTTTT CAWSVKGWAEKLFF
NA TRBJ2-4 TRBV5-1 NA TGCGCCAGCAGCTTGGGGGGACTGGCGGGTCCCTCCAAAAACATTCAGTACTTC CASSLGGLAGPSKNIQYF
NA TRBJ1-2 TRBV4-3 NA TGCGCCAGCAGCCAAGATCAGGACAGTCGCTATGGCTACACCTTC CASSQDQDSRYGYTF
TRBD1 TRBJ1-4 TRBV7-2 NA TGTGCCAGCAGAATCCGACAGGGGGCTAATGAAAAACTGTTTTTT CASRIRQGANEKLFF
NA TRBJ1-1 TRBV7-3 NA TGTGCCAGCAGCCCCCGGACAAACACTGAAGCTTTCTTT CASSPRTNTEAFF
NA TRBJ1-5 TRBV5-1 few TGCGCCAGCAGCTACTCGGGGGTGGTCAATCAGCCCCAGCATTTT CASSYSGVVNQPQHF
NA TRBJ2-7 TRBV2 NA TGTGCCAGCAGTGAAGTTAGGGGTTCCTACGAGCAGTACTTC CASSEVRGSYEQYF
TRBD2 TRBJ2-1 TRBV6-6 NA TGTGCCAGCAGTTATGGGACTAGCGGTTACAATGAGCAGTTCTTC CASSYGTSGYNEQFF
NA TRBJ2-2 TRBV20-1 NA TGCAGTGCTAGAGGCCCCGGGGAGCTGTTTTTT CSARGPGELFF
NA TRBJ1-1 TRBV29-1 NA TGCAGCGTTGGAGCCCGGGGGACTGAAGCTTTCTTT CSVGARGTEAFF
NA TRBJ1-1 TRBV11-2 NA TGTGCCAGCAGCTTAGAGGGTAGGAACACTGAAGCTTTCTTT CASSLEGRNTEAFF
NA TRBJ2-7 TRBV6-5 NA TGTGCCAGCAGTTACTCCATCCCTAAGGGGGGTTACGAGCAGTACTTC CASSYSIPKGGYEQYF
NA TRBJ1-5 TRBV19 NA TGTGCCAGTAAGAAGACAGGCATCAATCAGCCCCAGCATTTT CASKKTGINQPQHF
NA TRBJ1-6 TRBV4-2 NA TGTGCCAGCAGCCCCGACATGTATAATTCACCCCTCCACTTT CASSPDMYNSPLHF
NA TRBJ2-7 TRBV4-2 NA TGTGCCAGCAGCCAAGATACGGGACTGGAAATTTCTTACGAGCAGTACTTC CASSQDTGLEISYEQYF
TRBD2 TRBJ2-3 TRBV4-3 NA TGCGCCAGCAGCCGCCGACTAGCGGGAGGACCAGATACGCAGTATTTT CASSRRLAGGPDTQYF
NA TRBJ1-2 TRBV5-6 NA TGTGCCAGCAGCTCCAGGGGAGCCTTGAACTATGGCTACACCTTC CASSSRGALNYGYTF
NA TRBJ1-1 TRBV12-5 NA TGTGCTACCGCCGGGTCTCTTGGCACTGAAGCTTTCTTT CATAGSLGTEAFF
TRBD1 TRBJ2-3 TRBV27 NA TGTGCCAGCACCGCGACAGGGTTTCGTGCGCAGTATTTT CASTATGFRAQYF
NA TRBJ1-3 TRBV7-6 once TGTGCCAGCAGCCGCCAGGAAAACTCTGGAAACACCATATATTTT CASSRQENSGNTIYF
TRBD1 TRBJ2-7 TRBV2 NA TGTGCCAGCAGTGAAGCGGGGACAGGACCCTACGAGCAGTACTTC CASSEAGTGPYEQYF
NA TRBJ1-5 TRBV2 NA TGTGCCAGCAGTGAAGGTCCGAATCAGCCCCAGCATTTT CASSEGPNQPQHF